A few counts support the clone carrying this T cell receptor beta chain. The sample is drawn from a study of blood T cell repertoires in COVID-19. The junction had 7 bases not matched to a gene; V was cut back by 10 bases and J by 4 bases. Germline V gene lookup returns CDR1 MDHEN and CDR2 SYDVKM. There are 13 residues in the CDR3. In the original processing: Amplification of reference gene primers provided the estimated nucleated cell counts. Method: immunoSEQ multiplex PCR; TCRdb's copy keeps in-frame clones and lacks some. The V and J calls and clone size are taken from that table; D and trimming were inferred from the DNA. The repertoire has some 64,000 clones, roughly 70% of them found once; the top ten carry approximately 50%.

The material sequenced was PBMCs or T cells enriched from blood (not recorded which). J is TRBJ1-5 and V is TRBV28; TRBD1 agrees at 7 bases. The source is a woman aged 60-70 years who had been exposed to COVID-19. CDR3: CATTLQGNQPQHF. The CDR3, as DNA: TGTGCCACCACATTACAGGGGAATCAGCCCCAGCATTTT.